One and the same sample provided the 30 T cell receptor beta chains below, sequenced in a study of cytotoxic CD8 clonotypes in ibrutinib-treated CLL. Method: immunoSEQ multiplex PCR; TCRdb's copy keeps in-frame clones and lacks some. The data hold about 17,000 clones, with around three fifths observed a single time. Material: PBMCs, obtained after 12 months of ibrutinib treatment. The receptors come from a human donor with chronic lymphocytic leukemia.

The V gene is TRBV28, the J gene TRBJ1-1; no firm D call. The germline CDR1 and CDR2 sequences are MDHEN and SYDVKM. The CDR3 is made up of 16 amino acids. Trimming removed 2 bases at V and 0 bases at J, with 13 bases between. The CDR3 bases are TGTGCCAGCAGTTTAGATGTCCGAGACTTGAACACTGAAGCTTTCTTT. Protein sequence: CASSLDVRDLNTEAFF. The full variable domain, in which reference TRBV28 and TRBJ1-1 provide the parts outside the CDR3, is DVKVTQSSRYLVKRTGEKVFLECVQDMDHENMFWYRQDPGLGLRLIYFSYDVKMKEKGDIPEGYSVSREKKERFSLILESASTNQTSMYLCASSLDVRDLNTEAFFGQGTRLTVV.

The V call is TRBV6-6, the J call TRBJ2-7, with no clear D. The V and J ends lost 2 bases and 0 bases respectively, with 11 bases between them. The germline CDR1 and CDR2 sequences are MNHNY and SVGAGI (reference sequence). The CDR3 has 15 residues. Written as DNA, the CDR3 is TGTGCCAGCAGTTACCCCGTCAGGAGCTCCTACGAGCAGTACTTC. Protein product: CASSYPVRSSYEQYF.

This rearrangement joins TRBV18 to TRBJ2-5, with D perhaps matching TRBD1 (6 bases). Germline V CDR1 and CDR2: KGHSH, LQKENI. The V end was cut by 3 bases, the J end by 0 bases, with 14 bases between. The CDR3 has 16 amino acids. In DNA form, the CDR3 reads TGTGCCAGCTCACCTAGTCTCTCAGGGGACCAAGAGACCCAGTACTTC. As protein: CASSPSLSGDQETQYF.

This sequence joins TRBV19 and TRBJ1-5, with D perhaps TRBD1 (6 bases). The V gene's germline CDR1 is LNHDA and CDR2 SQIVND (reference sequence). The CDR3 totals 15 residues. Trimming took off 3 bases at V and 0 bases at J, with 9 bases between the two ends. The CDR3 region has the DNA TGTGCCAGTAGTATTGAGGGGGATAGCAATCAGCCCCAGCATTTT. Translation: CASSIEGDSNQPQHF.

The chain is built from TRBV27 and TRBJ2-5; TRBD2 matches at 13 bases. In germline, CDR1 is MNHEY, CDR2 SMNVEV (reference sequence). V trimming: 6 bases; J trimming: 2 bases; junction bases outside the gene matches: 12. The CDR3 runs to 18 residues. The CDR3 sequence is CASRGLAGTRGDQETQYF. As DNA, the CDR3 is TGTGCCAGCAGGGGACTAGCGGGAACAAGAGGGGATCAAGAGACCCAGTACTTC.

This chain joins TRBV5-6 and TRBJ2-7; 8 bases align to TRBD1. The ends lost 2 bases at V and 2 bases at J; junction bases unmatched: 3. The CDR3 has 14 residues. Germline V CDR1 and CDR2: SGHDT, YYEEEE. CDR3 DNA sequence: TGTGCCAGCAGCTTCATGGACAGGGCCTACGAGCAGTACTTC. It translates to CASSFMDRAYEQYF.

This clone appeared a few times. The chain recombines TRBV7-2 with TRBJ2-1, with D possibly being TRBD2 (5 bases). The V end lost 7 bases, the J end lost 1 base, and 8 bases lay between the germline ends. Per the germline V gene, CDR1 is SGHTA and CDR2 is FQGNSA. The CDR3 covers 13 residues. CDR3 protein: CASIGESYNEQFF. The CDR3 DNA reads as TGTGCCAGCATCGGGGAGTCCTACAATGAGCAGTTCTTC.

The V gene is TRBV11-3, the J gene TRBJ2-1; 14 nucleotides match TRBD2. The CDR3 totals 16 residues. Germline CDR1 and CDR2: SGHNT and YENEEA. With 3 bases clipped from V and 10 bases from J, the junction kept 8 bases outside the gene matches. The CDR3 DNA is TGTGCCAGCAGCTTTTCCGGGACTAGCGGGAGTGAAGAGCAGTTCTTC. It is translated as CASSFSGTSGSEEQFF.

V usage is TRBV7-9 and J usage is TRBJ1-4; tentatively, D is TRBD1 (6 bases). CDR1 is SEHNR, CDR2 FQNEAQ, per germline (reference sequence). This CDR3 is 14 amino acids long. V gave up 8 bases and J gave up 7 bases, with 17 bases separating them. CDR3 region: CASGVQGIAEKLFF. The CDR3 DNA sequence: TGTGCCAGCGGGGTACAGGGAATCGCTGAAAAACTGTTTTTT.

This sequence joins TRBV6-1 and TRBJ2-1; the match to TRBD1 covers 9 bases. The CDR3 sequence is 15 residues long. In germline, CDR1 is MNHNS, CDR2 SASEGT. Germline trimming cut 5 bases from V and 5 bases from J; bases unmatched to any gene: 7. CDR3 in amino acids: CASSSGQGSDNEQFF. CDR3 nucleotides: TGTGCCAGCAGTTCCGGACAGGGGTCCGACAATGAGCAGTTCTTC.

The gene calls are TRBV11-2 and TRBJ2-4; D is undetermined. V was pared by 5 bases and J by 0 bases, with 14 bases between. The CDR3 spans 16 residues. Germline V gene lookup returns CDR1 SGHAT and CDR2 FQNNGV. Here the CDR3 DNA reads TGTGCCAGCAGCCCACTACGGAGAATAGCCAAAAACATTCAGTACTTC. It specifies CASSPLRRIAKNIQYF. Variable domain in full (rest from reference TRBV11-2 and TRBJ2-4): EAGVAQSPRYKIIEKRQSVAFWCNPISGHATLYWYQQILGQGPKLLIQFQNNGVVDDSQLPKDRFSAERLKGVDSTLKIQPAKLEDSAVYLCASSPLRRIAKNIQYFGAGTRLSVL.

This clone has a single count. This rearrangement joins TRBV7-2 to TRBJ1-4, with D possibly being TRBD1 (6 bases). Trimming pared 0 bases from V and 4 bases from J, leaving 12 bases between. The CDR3 is 16 residues long. Germline V gene sequence: CDR1 SGHTA, CDR2 FQGNSA. The CDR3 protein is CASSLAGAGNNEKLFF. The CDR3 coding sequence is TGTGCCAGCAGCTTAGCGGGGGCGGGGAATAATGAAAAACTGTTTTTT.

The table lists this clone with a count of one. The V and J genes are TRBV6-6 and TRBJ2-7; either TRBD1 or TRBD2 may supply D (6 bases each). The CDR3 consists of 16 residues. Germline CDR1 reads MNHNY; CDR2 reads SVGAGI (reference sequence). With 9 bases removed from V and 2 bases from J, the gap between germline ends came to 23 bases. CDR3 coding DNA: TGTGCCAGTAACTCTCTGCGGGACACTCTGGCCTACGAGCAGTACTTC. Encoded protein: CASNSLRDTLAYEQYF.

The chain recombines TRBV28 with TRBJ2-7, with 11 bases matching TRBD1. Germline lookup yields CDR1 MDHEN and CDR2 SYDVKM. Unmatched junction bases numbered 3, after V lost 0 bases and J lost 5 bases. The CDR3 covers 15 residues. Here the CDR3 reads CASSLWGDRGDEQYF. The DNA of the CDR3 is TGTGCCAGCAGTTTATGGGGGGACAGGGGGGACGAGCAGTACTTC.

Here the CDR3 DNA reads TGTGCCAGCAGCTTACTGACAATGAATCCCTACGAGCAGTACTTC. Protein: CASSLLTMNPYEQYF. The J gene is TRBJ2-7, the V gene TRBV7-2, with unresolved D. The V end lost 2 bases, the J end lost 2 bases, and 13 bases lay between the germline ends. The length of the CDR3 is 15 residues. Germline V gene data show CDR1 as SGHTA and CDR2 as FQGNSA.

This clone has only a few counts. The rearrangement joins TRBV28 to TRBJ2-4; 7 nucleotides align to TRBD1. Losses at the gene ends were 6 bases for V and 4 bases for J; bases not matched to a gene: 3. CDR1 is MDHEN and CDR2 is SYDVKM in the germline V gene. The CDR3 contains 13 residues. The CDR3 DNA reads TGTGCCAGCAGAGGGACAGCTAAAAACATTCAGTACTTC. Encoded protein: CASRGTAKNIQYF.

The table lists this clone with a count of one. The chain uses TRBV7-2 and TRBJ2-1; 12 nucleotides match TRBD1. Germline V CDR1 and CDR2: SGHTA, FQGNSA. V lost 3 bases to trimming and J lost 9 bases; unmatched junction nucleotides: 9. The CDR3 covers 16 residues. The CDR3 is CASSFVGTGGRGEQFF. CDR3 in DNA: TGTGCCAGCAGCTTTGTAGGGACAGGGGGCAGAGGTGAGCAGTTCTTC.

The V call is TRBV7-8, the J call TRBJ2-5, with TRBD2 matching over 7 bases. Trimming at V came to 2 bases and at J to 5 bases, leaving 5 bases not matched to a gene. The CDR3 covers 14 residues. Germline loops: CDR1 SGHVS, CDR2 FQNEAQ. The CDR3 DNA follows: TGTGCCAGCAGCTTATTAAGCGGGGAGGAGACCCAGTACTTC. This encodes CASSLLSGEETQYF.

This clone was seen only a few times. This sequence joins TRBV2 and TRBJ2-3; D possibly matches TRBD1 or TRBD2 (5 bases each). The V end lost 7 bases, the J end lost 6 bases, and 14 bases lay between the germline ends. This CDR3 is 13 amino acids long. CDR1 is SNHLY, CDR2 FYNNEI, per germline. The CDR3 DNA is TGTGCCAGCACACGCCTAGGGGACGATACGCAGTATTTT. This sequence encodes CASTRLGDDTQYF.

The rearrangement uses TRBV28 and TRBJ2-1, with D possibly matching TRBD2 (6 bases). The V gene lost 2 bases and the J gene lost 4 bases, with 12 bases spanning the gap. Germline CDR1 is MDHEN and CDR2 is SYDVKM. CDR3 length equals 15 residues. This chain's CDR3 is CASSLIADNYNEQFF. CDR3 coding DNA: TGTGCCAGCAGTTTAATAGCGGATAATTACAATGAGCAGTTCTTC.

This chain connects TRBV27 to TRBJ2-1; TRBD2 matches at 8 bases. J gave up 10 bases and V 6 bases, and 17 bases lay outside the gene matches. In germline, CDR1 is MNHEY, CDR2 SMNVEV (reference sequence). This CDR3 spans 16 amino acids. The CDR3 loop is CASRSSGTSRAGEQFF. CDR3 sequence (DNA): TGTGCCAGCAGATCCTCCGGGACTAGTAGGGCGGGAGAGCAGTTCTTC.

This clone was detected only once. The rearrangement uses TRBV30 and TRBJ2-1; TRBD2 matches at 11 bases. V lost 1 base, J lost 9 bases, and 5 bases stayed unmatched. Germline assignment: CDR1 GTSNPN and CDR2 SVGIG (reference sequence). CDR3 length equals 14 residues. DNA for the CDR3: TGTGCCTGGAGTGGACTAGCGGGAACCATTGAGCAGTTCTTC. This gives the protein CAWSGLAGTIEQFF.

The sample holds a few counts of this clone. This rearrangement joins TRBV30 to TRBJ1-4; D is perhaps TRBD1 (6 bases). The germline gives CDR1 GTSNPN, CDR2 SVGIG (reference sequence). The CDR3 length is 15 residues. Trimming shortened V by 4 bases and J by 0 bases, and 12 bases separated the two germline ends. Here the CDR3 DNA reads TGTGCCTGGAACAGGGCCACCTCAACTAATGAAAAACTGTTTTTT. Translating it yields CAWNRATSTNEKLFF.

The chain couples TRBV7-9 to TRBJ2-1, with 7 bases identical to TRBD2. The ends lost 1 base at V and 1 base at J; junction bases unmatched: 4. This CDR3 spans 16 amino acids. Germline CDR1 reads SEHNR; CDR2 reads FQNEAQ (reference sequence). The CDR3 loop is CASSLEVGGSYNEQFF. The CDR3 coding sequence is TGTGCCAGCAGCTTAGAAGTGGGAGGGTCCTACAATGAGCAGTTCTTC.

The chain carries TRBV11-2 and TRBJ2-7, with TRBD2 matching 8 bases. The CDR3 contains 15 residues. The V segment lost 5 bases and the J segment 3 bases; nucleotides outside the gene matches: 9. Germline CDR1 reads SGHAT; CDR2 reads FQNNGV. This chain's CDR3 is CASSPNREGRYEQYF. The CDR3 DNA sequence: TGTGCCAGCAGCCCCAACCGGGAGGGCCGCTACGAGCAGTACTTC.

The chain has TRBV9 and TRBJ2-2, with D unresolved. Trimming left V 0 bases short and J 1 base short, with 7 bases between. The CDR3 is 15 residues long. Germline V CDR1 and CDR2: SGDLS, YYNGEE. The CDR3 DNA is TGTGCCAGCAGCGTAGCTCTCGTGAACACCGGGGAGCTGTTTTTT. This encodes CASSVALVNTGELFF.

The chain recombines TRBV11-1 with TRBJ2-3, with a possible D match to TRBD2 (6 bases). Per germline, CDR1 SGHAT and CDR2 FQDESV (reference sequence). The V end was cut by 2 bases, the J end by 0 bases, with 9 bases between. There are 15 residues in the CDR3. The CDR3 reads CASSLMAGSTDTQYF. CDR3 coding DNA: TGTGCCAGCAGCTTAATGGCGGGGAGCACAGATACGCAGTATTTT.

V usage is TRBV5-4 and J usage is TRBJ2-5, with 7 bases fitting TRBD2. Trimming removed 2 bases from V and 1 base from J; junction bases left unmatched: 5. This CDR3 comprises 15 residues. Germline V CDR1 and CDR2: SGHNT, YYREEE (reference sequence). In DNA, the CDR3 is TGTGCCAGCAGCTTAAGCCTAGCGGTCCAAGAGACCCAGTACTTC. Its protein product is CASSLSLAVQETQYF.

The chain is built from TRBV4-1 and TRBJ1-1; D is uncertain. CDR1 is MGHRA, CDR2 YSYEKL, per germline. The V and J ends lost 0 bases and 6 bases respectively, with 8 bases between them. The CDR3 length is 13 residues. CDR3 protein: CASSQDRAAEAFF. The CDR3 DNA reads as TGCGCCAGCAGCCAAGATAGGGCAGCTGAAGCTTTCTTT.

The chain links TRBV5-1 to TRBJ2-6; 9 bases line up with TRBD1. This CDR3 region has 18 residues. The V gene end was trimmed by 0 bases and the J gene end by 0 bases; junction bases not matched to a gene: 4. Germline V gene sequence: CDR1 SGHRS, CDR2 YFSETQ. CDR3 protein: CASSLVGQGLSGANVLTF. Here the CDR3 DNA reads TGCGCCAGCAGCTTGGTGGGACAGGGCCTCTCTGGGGCCAACGTCCTGACTTTC.